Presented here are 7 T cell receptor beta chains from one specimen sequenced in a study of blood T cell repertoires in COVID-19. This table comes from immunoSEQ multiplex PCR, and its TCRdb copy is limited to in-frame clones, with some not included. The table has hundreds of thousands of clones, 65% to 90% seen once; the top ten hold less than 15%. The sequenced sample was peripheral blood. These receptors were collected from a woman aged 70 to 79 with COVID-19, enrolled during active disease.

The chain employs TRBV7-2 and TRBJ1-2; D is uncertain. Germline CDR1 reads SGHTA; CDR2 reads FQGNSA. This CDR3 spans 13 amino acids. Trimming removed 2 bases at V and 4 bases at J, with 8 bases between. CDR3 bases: TGTGCCAGCAGCTTATACGGGTTCTATGGCTACACCTTC. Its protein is CASSLYGFYGYTF.

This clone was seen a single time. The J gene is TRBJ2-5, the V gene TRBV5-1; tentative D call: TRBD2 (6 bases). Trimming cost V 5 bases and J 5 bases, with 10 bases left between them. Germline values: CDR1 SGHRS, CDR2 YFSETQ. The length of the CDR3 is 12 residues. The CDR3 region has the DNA TGCGCCAGCAGTTTTGGGGGGGAGACCCAGTACTTC. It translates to CASSFGGETQYF.

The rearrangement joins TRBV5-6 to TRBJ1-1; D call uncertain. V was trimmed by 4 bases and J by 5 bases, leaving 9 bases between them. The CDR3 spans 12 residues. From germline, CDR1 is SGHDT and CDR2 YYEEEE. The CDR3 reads CASSILGTEAFF. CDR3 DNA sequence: TGTGCCAGCAGCATCCTCGGGACTGAAGCTTTCTTT.

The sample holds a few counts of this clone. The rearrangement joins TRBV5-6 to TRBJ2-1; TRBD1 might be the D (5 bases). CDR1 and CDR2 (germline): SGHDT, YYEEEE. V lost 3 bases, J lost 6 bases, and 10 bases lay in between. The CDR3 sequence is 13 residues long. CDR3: CASSSGHGNEQFF. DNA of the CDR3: TGTGCCAGCAGCTCCGGACATGGCAATGAGCAGTTCTTC.

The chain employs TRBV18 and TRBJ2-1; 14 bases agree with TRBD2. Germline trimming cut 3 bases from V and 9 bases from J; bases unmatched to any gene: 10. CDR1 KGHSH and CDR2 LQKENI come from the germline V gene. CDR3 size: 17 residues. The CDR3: CASSPNGLAGGGSEQFF. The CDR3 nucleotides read TGTGCCAGCTCACCGAACGGACTAGCGGGGGGCGGGAGTGAGCAGTTCTTC.

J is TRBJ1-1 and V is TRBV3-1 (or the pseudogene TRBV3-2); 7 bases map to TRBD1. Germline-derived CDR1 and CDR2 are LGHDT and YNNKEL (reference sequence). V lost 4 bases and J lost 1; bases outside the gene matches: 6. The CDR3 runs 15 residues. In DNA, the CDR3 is TGTGCCAGCAGCCGCCACGACAGGGCGAACACTGAAGCTTTCTTT. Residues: CASSRHDRANTEAFF.

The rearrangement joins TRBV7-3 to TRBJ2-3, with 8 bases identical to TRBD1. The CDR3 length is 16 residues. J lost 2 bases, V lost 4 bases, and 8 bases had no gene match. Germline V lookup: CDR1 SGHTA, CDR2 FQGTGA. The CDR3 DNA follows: TGTGCCAGCAGCTCCGGACAGGGACTTTACACAGATACGCAGTATTTT. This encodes CASSSGQGLYTDTQYF. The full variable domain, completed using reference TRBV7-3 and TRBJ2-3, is GAGVSQTPSNKVTEKGKYVELRCDPISGHTALYWYRQSLGQGPEFLIYFQGTGAADDSGLPNDRFFAVRPEGSVSTLKIQRTERGDSAVYLCASSSGQGLYTDTQYFGPGTRLTVL.